These 32 T cell receptor beta chains came from one sample sequenced in a study of shared clonotypes between healthy human individuals. Sequenced by immunoSEQ multiplex PCR; TCRdb stores in-frame clones only, minus some. The table lists about 600,000 clones, about 97% of them singletons, with 0.045% to 0.07% in the top ten. Sequenced material: naive CD4+ T cells sorted from blood. As to subset: CD45RA+ positively selected. The receptors originated from a woman aged 30 to 39 in good health.

J is TRBJ2-1 and V is TRBV4-2; no reliable D call. V was clipped by 1 base and J by 8 bases, with 9 bases between them. The CDR3 has 13 residues. Germline CDR1 LGHNA, CDR2 YNFKEQ. Written as DNA, the CDR3 is TGTGCCAGCAGCCAAGTCTCGGTGGATGAGCAGTTCTTC. Translating it yields CASSQVSVDEQFF.

The chain links TRBV5-1 to TRBJ1-1, with D hard to call. The CDR3 is 15 amino acids. V lost 0 bases, J lost 6 bases, and 15 bases lay in between. CDR1 and CDR2 from the germline V gene are SGHRS and YFSETQ. CDR3 sequence (DNA): TGCGCCAGCAGCTTGGTAGGGAGTCCGAGCTCTGAAGCTTTCTTT. Translated: CASSLVGSPSSEAFF.

The chain combines TRBV6-6 with TRBJ2-6; D unresolved. CDR3 length equals 13 residues. CDR1 and CDR2 (germline): MNHNY, SVGAGI (reference sequence). V was cut by 6 bases and J by 0 bases, with 3 bases left in between. The CDR3 nucleotides are TGTGCCAGCAGCACCTCTGGGGCCAACGTCCTGACTTTC. Its protein product is CASSTSGANVLTF.

The V gene is TRBV28, the J gene TRBJ2-5; D remains ambiguous. Germline CDR1 is MDHEN and CDR2 is SYDVKM. V dropped 1 base and J dropped 4 bases, with 13 bases sitting between them. CDR3 length: 15 residues. CDR3 sequence reads: CASSLSSTPIETQYF. DNA for the CDR3: TGTGCCAGCAGTTTATCTTCCACCCCGATAGAGACCCAGTACTTC.

J is TRBJ2-1 and V is TRBV19, with D possibly matching TRBD1 (5 bases). The V end lost 6 bases, the J end lost 4 bases, and 13 bases lay between the germline ends. In germline, CDR1 is LNHDA, CDR2 SQIVND (reference sequence). CDR3 length equals 14 residues. DNA for the CDR3: TGTGCCAGTAGGAGCACAGGCCGGTACAATGAGCAGTTCTTC. Its translation is CASRSTGRYNEQFF.

The genes are TRBV11-2 and TRBJ2-7; 8 bases align to TRBD1. V lost 1 base to trimming and J lost 2 bases; unmatched junction nucleotides: 10. This CDR3 contains 17 residues. Germline V lookup: CDR1 SGHAT, CDR2 FQNNGV. The CDR3 loop reads CASSLGFSGTGTYEQYF. The CDR3 region has the DNA TGTGCCAGCAGCTTAGGGTTTTCTGGGACAGGCACCTACGAGCAGTACTTC.

CDR3 DNA: TGTGCCAGCAGCTTCATGCAGGGATCCCTGTACGAGCAGTACTTC. Protein sequence: CASSFMQGSLYEQYF. The genes are TRBV11-2 and TRBJ2-7; D is perhaps TRBD1 (5 bases). The CDR3 loop spans 15 amino acids. CDR1 SGHAT and CDR2 FQNNGV come from the germline V gene. V shed 3 bases and J shed 4 bases, with 16 bases lying between them.

This clone has a single count. V usage is TRBV28 and J usage is TRBJ2-7; a possible D gene is TRBD1 (5 bases). Germline values: CDR1 MDHEN, CDR2 SYDVKM. This CDR3 spans 15 amino acids. Trimming removed 6 bases from V and 3 bases from J, with 18 bases in between. CDR3 nucleotide sequence: TGTGCCAGCAGCTCACCAGGGTTTGAGGACTACGAGCAGTACTTC. It codes for CASSSPGFEDYEQYF.

The chain employs TRBV5-6 and TRBJ2-5, with 10 nucleotides matching TRBD1. Unmatched junction bases numbered 3, after V lost 3 bases and J lost 4 bases. Germline V gene data show CDR1 as SGHDT and CDR2 as YYEEEE. The CDR3 has 14 residues. The chain's CDR3 is CASSSGQGLETQYF. The CDR3 DNA is TGTGCCAGCAGCTCGGGACAGGGGTTAGAGACCCAGTACTTC.

V usage is TRBV28 and J usage is TRBJ1-6; D is uncertain. Germline V gene data show CDR1 as MDHEN and CDR2 as SYDVKM. The CDR3 spans 15 residues. V was trimmed by 1 base and J by 10 bases, leaving 14 bases between them. The DNA for the CDR3 is TGTGCCAGCAGTTTATTCGCCCAAGGTGACTCACCCCTCCACTTT. Its translation is CASSLFAQGDSPLHF.

The chain combines TRBV5-1 with TRBJ2-3; the D is unclear. This CDR3 spans 14 amino acids. In germline, CDR1 is SGHRS, CDR2 YFSETQ. The V end lost 0 bases, the J end lost 2 bases, and 7 bases lay between the germline ends. CDR3 DNA: TGCGCCAGCAGCTTGGAACCTATCACAGATACGCAGTATTTT. This gives the protein CASSLEPITDTQYF.

J is TRBJ1-5 and V is TRBV30; possible D gene TRBD1, 6 bases. The germline V and J ends were trimmed by 0 bases and 2 bases, with 8 bases remaining between them. CDR1 GTSNPN and CDR2 SVGIG come from the germline V gene (reference sequence). This CDR3 spans 14 amino acids. The CDR3 here is CAWSVPGGNQPQHF. For the CDR3, the DNA is TGTGCCTGGAGTGTACCAGGGGGCAATCAGCCCCAGCATTTT.

This chain connects TRBV5-1 to TRBJ2-1; 7 nucleotides line up with TRBD2. The junction had 11 bases not matched to a gene; V was cut back by 2 bases and J by 9 bases. Germline V CDR1 and CDR2: SGHRS, YFSETQ. CDR3 length equals 15 residues. CDR3 protein: CASSLWEGVPIEQFF. The CDR3 nucleotides are TGCGCCAGCAGCTTATGGGAGGGAGTCCCGATTGAGCAGTTCTTC.

The chain has TRBV19 and TRBJ1-5; no clear D gene. The CDR3 is 15 amino acids. Germline V lookup: CDR1 LNHDA, CDR2 SQIVND (reference sequence). V was clipped by 5 bases and J by 0 bases, with 11 bases between them. CDR3 DNA: TGTGCCAGTAGTCCCGGCATATATAGCAATCAGCCCCAGCATTTT. This encodes CASSPGIYSNQPQHF.

This chain joins TRBV7-7 and TRBJ2-1; no reliable D call. CDR3 size: 14 residues. Between the trimmed V and J ends, which lost 2 bases and 7 bases, there was a span of 12 bases. Germline CDR1 is SSHAT and CDR2 is FNYEAQ (reference sequence). In DNA, the CDR3 is TGTGCCAGCAGCTTAAGCCCCGGCGGAAATGAGCAGTTCTTC. This codes for CASSLSPGGNEQFF.

The J gene is TRBJ1-4, the V gene TRBV5-1, with TRBD1 as a possible D gene (5 bases). Trimming took off 0 bases at V and 10 bases at J, with 13 bases between the two ends. The CDR3 sequence is 14 residues long. Germline V gene lookup returns CDR1 SGHRS and CDR2 YFSETQ. The CDR3 is CASSLDSEGRKLFF. The CDR3 nucleotides are TGCGCCAGCAGCTTGGATTCTGAGGGGCGAAAACTGTTTTTT.

This clone was recorded once. This rearrangement joins TRBV27 to TRBJ2-3; D is ambiguous. The CDR3 is 13 residues long. V lost 3 bases, J lost 3 bases, and 7 bases lay in between. Looked up from germline, CDR1 is MNHEY and CDR2 is SMNVEV (reference sequence). CDR3: CASSFTATDTQYF. The CDR3 DNA is TGTGCCAGCAGTTTTACCGCGACAGATACGCAGTATTTT.

For the CDR3, the DNA is TGTGCCAGCAGCTTGGTCGGCAGGGCCCCGGACACTGAAGCTTTCTTT. Translated, it gives CASSLVGRAPDTEAFF. J is TRBJ1-1 and V is TRBV5-4; the D gene is possibly TRBD1 (5 bases). Germline V gene sequence: CDR1 SGHNT, CDR2 YYREEE (reference sequence). This CDR3 is 16 amino acids long. V lost 0 bases, J lost 3 bases, and 15 bases lay in between.

The chain has TRBV28 and TRBJ1-5; no clear D. Trimming stripped 6 bases from V and 2 bases from J, with 20 bases between. This CDR3 is built from 17 residues. Germline V gives CDR1 MDHEN, CDR2 SYDVKM. The DNA for the CDR3 is TGTGCCAGCAGCATAAGATCAGGAGAAGGTGGCAATCAGCCCCAGCATTTT. It encodes CASSIRSGEGGNQPQHF.

This chain joins TRBV7-9 and TRBJ1-4, with 12 bases fitting TRBD1. From germline, CDR1 is SEHNR and CDR2 FQNEAQ (reference sequence). This CDR3 is built from 17 residues. Trimming at V came to 4 bases and at J to 2 bases, leaving 5 bases not matched to a gene. CDR3 residues: CASSSGTGGSTNEKLFF. DNA for the CDR3: TGTGCCAGCAGCTCCGGGACAGGGGGCTCCACTAATGAAAAACTGTTTTTT.

CDR3 loop: CASSLGTGGSFGANVLTF. The CDR3 DNA is TGCGCCAGCAGCTTGGGGACAGGGGGTTCCTTTGGGGCCAACGTCCTGACTTTC. This chain connects TRBV5-1 to TRBJ2-6; the match to TRBD1 covers 10 bases. Germline V gene sequence: CDR1 SGHRS, CDR2 YFSETQ. After removal of 0 bases from V and 3 bases from J, the junction contained 6 bases not matched to a gene. The CDR3 extends over 18 amino acids.

J is TRBJ1-2 and V is TRBV9; tentative D call: TRBD1 (6 bases). The CDR3 is made up of 14 amino acids. Germline V gene data show CDR1 as SGDLS and CDR2 as YYNGEE. Trimming removed 3 bases from V and 8 bases from J, with 17 bases in between. CDR3 in DNA: TGTGCCAGCAGCGCCAGCCACAGGGTCGACGGCTACACCTTC. Translated, it gives CASSASHRVDGYTF.

V and J are TRBV6-5 and TRBJ2-5, with 9 bases fitting TRBD2. The CDR3 totals 15 residues. V shed 6 bases, J shed 1 base, and the junction held 6 bases outside the gene matches. CDR1 is MNHEY, CDR2 SVGAGI, per germline. CDR3: CASSSGGGAQETQYF. The CDR3 coding sequence is TGTGCCAGCAGCTCGGGCGGGGGGGCCCAAGAGACCCAGTACTTC.

The chain employs TRBV18 and TRBJ2-7, with unresolved D. V dropped 4 bases and J dropped 6 bases, with 25 bases sitting between them. The V gene's germline CDR1 is KGHSH and CDR2 LQKENI. The CDR3 runs 17 residues. The CDR3 loop reads CASSLAELGAWGGEQYF. CDR3 sequence (DNA): TGTGCCAGCTCACTGGCTGAGTTAGGCGCTTGGGGTGGCGAGCAGTACTTC.

The CDR3 is CASSLRVEQPQHF. The DNA for the CDR3 is TGTGCCAGCAGTTTAAGGGTAGAGCAGCCCCAGCATTTT. This sequence joins TRBV27 and TRBJ1-5; D not resolved. Deletions cut 2 bases from V and 7 bases from J, with 9 bases between. This CDR3 has 13 amino acids. In germline, CDR1 is MNHEY, CDR2 SMNVEV (reference sequence).

The V gene is TRBV10-3, the J gene TRBJ2-3; TRBD1 matches 12 bases. Germline CDR1 is ENHRY and CDR2 is SYGVKD. Losses at the gene ends were 0 bases for V and 5 bases for J; bases not matched to a gene: 6. The CDR3 length is 17 residues. CDR3 residues: CAISESVGQGAGDTQYF. The CDR3 region has the DNA TGTGCCATCAGTGAGTCGGTGGGACAGGGGGCTGGAGATACGCAGTATTTT.

This clone was recorded once. V usage is TRBV18 and J usage is TRBJ2-5; no clear D gene. The V end lost 6 bases, the J end lost 3 bases, and 5 bases lay between the germline ends. This CDR3 region has 11 residues. Germline loops: CDR1 KGHSH, CDR2 LQKENI. This chain's CDR3 is CASSLKETQYF. The CDR3 coding sequence is TGTGCCAGCTCGCTTAAAGAGACCCAGTACTTC.

The CDR3 DNA reads TGTGCCAGTACAGGGCACGGGGCCAACGTCCTGACTTTC. This sequence encodes CASTGHGANVLTF. The V call is TRBV28, the J call TRBJ2-6, with D possibly TRBD1 on 6 matching bases. V dropped 9 bases and J dropped 4 bases, with 10 bases sitting between them. The CDR3 has 13 amino acids. Germline CDR1 and CDR2: MDHEN and SYDVKM.

The J gene is TRBJ2-1, the V gene TRBV6-5; 8 bases line up with TRBD2. Per the germline V gene, CDR1 is MNHEY and CDR2 is SVGAGI. The CDR3 is made up of 14 amino acids. V lost 10 bases, J lost 5 bases, and 10 bases stayed unmatched. CDR3 sequence: CATRGREDHNEQFF. The CDR3 bases are TGTGCCACCCGGGGGCGGGAGGACCACAATGAGCAGTTCTTC.

The CDR3 spells CASTSQREGNEQFF. The CDR3 coding sequence is TGCGCCAGCACATCCCAGCGGGAGGGCAATGAGCAGTTCTTC. V and J are TRBV5-1 and TRBJ2-1; 10 bases are a match to TRBD2. CDR1 is SGHRS, CDR2 YFSETQ, per germline. The CDR3 runs 14 residues. Trimming at V came to 6 bases and at J to 6 bases, leaving 6 bases not matched to a gene.

This sequence joins TRBV11-3 and TRBJ2-1, with a weak D call TRBD2 (5 bases). This CDR3 region has 15 residues. The V gene lost 4 bases and the J gene lost 0 bases, with 10 bases spanning the gap. The germline V gene encodes CDR1 SGHNT and CDR2 YENEEA. CDR3 residues: CASSYGRGSYNEQFF. The CDR3 DNA reads TGTGCCAGCAGCTATGGACGGGGCTCCTACAATGAGCAGTTCTTC.

The rearrangement joins TRBV30 to TRBJ2-1; D is unresolved. Germline CDR1 GTSNPN, CDR2 SVGIG (reference sequence). The CDR3 is made up of 12 amino acids. V lost 1 base and J 7 bases, leaving 8 bases between the germline ends. The CDR3 protein is CAWSAWENEQFF. As DNA, the CDR3 is TGTGCCTGGAGTGCTTGGGAAAATGAGCAGTTCTTC.